The 6 T cell receptor beta chains below come from one sample, sequenced in a study of T cell responses to AZD1222 COVID-19 vaccine. TCRdb keeps only in-frame clones here, not all; method: immunoSEQ multiplex PCR. The profile shows 150,000 to 200,000 clones, almost 95% of them singletons. The source was peripheral blood, collected on day 0 of AZD1222 vaccination. The receptors were gathered from an adult in good health.

The gene calls are TRBV12-3 or TRBV12-4 and TRBJ1-1; D is possibly TRBD1 (5 bases). This CDR3 is built from 13 residues. V shed 5 bases and J shed 3 bases, with 10 bases lying between them. CDR3: CASSPGGDTEAFF. CDR3 sequence (DNA): TGTGCCAGCAGTCCTGGGGGGGACACTGAAGCTTTCTTT.

The V call is TRBV6-1, the J call TRBJ2-7; maybe TRBD1 (6 bases). Germline CDR1 is MNHNS and CDR2 is SASEGT. Trimming stripped 3 bases from V and 2 bases from J, with 11 bases between. There are 14 residues in the CDR3. The CDR3 DNA reads as TGTGCCAGCAGTGAGCCCAGGGGTCCCTACGAGCAGTACGTC. Translating gives CASSEPRGPYEQYV.

This chain links TRBV18 with TRBJ2-7, with TRBD2 as a possible D gene (5 bases). Trimming left V 1 base short and J 7 bases short, with 11 bases between. The CDR3 has 13 residues. The germline gives CDR1 KGHSH, CDR2 LQKENI. This chain's CDR3 is CASSPQGDHEQYF. CDR3 nucleotide sequence: TGTGCCAGCTCACCACAGGGAGACCATGAGCAGTACTTC. Complete variable domain (other parts from reference TRBV18 and TRBJ2-7): NAGVMQNPRHLVRRRGQEARLRCSPMKGHSHVYWYRQLPEEGLKFMVYLQKENIIDESGMPKERFSAEFPKEGPSILRIQQVVRGDSAAYFCASSPQGDHEQYFGPGTRLTVT.

The chain recombines TRBV2 with TRBJ1-4, with no clear D. The germline V gene has CDR1 SNHLY and CDR2 FYNNEI. CDR3 size: 12 residues. Trimming removed 10 bases from V and 0 bases from J, with 6 bases in between. In DNA form, the CDR3 reads TGTGCCACGAGATCAACTAATGAAAAACTGTTTTTT. This codes for CATRSTNEKLFF.

In DNA, the CDR3 is TGTGCCATCAGTACACAGGGTAGGAACACTGAAGCTTTCTTT. It codes for CAISTQGRNTEAFF. This chain uses TRBV10-3 with TRBJ1-1, with D possibly being TRBD1 (6 bases). Trimming pared 5 bases from V and 1 base from J, leaving 11 bases between. The germline V gene has CDR1 ENHRY and CDR2 SYGVKD. The CDR3 runs to 14 residues.

This clone was seen once. This chain uses TRBV12-3 or TRBV12-4 with TRBJ1-1; D not certain. V was shortened by 8 bases and J by 0 bases, with 10 bases between the two germline ends. There are 13 residues in the CDR3. CDR3: CASEGRLNTEAFF. CDR3 coding DNA: TGTGCCAGCGAAGGGCGTTTGAACACTGAAGCTTTCTTT.